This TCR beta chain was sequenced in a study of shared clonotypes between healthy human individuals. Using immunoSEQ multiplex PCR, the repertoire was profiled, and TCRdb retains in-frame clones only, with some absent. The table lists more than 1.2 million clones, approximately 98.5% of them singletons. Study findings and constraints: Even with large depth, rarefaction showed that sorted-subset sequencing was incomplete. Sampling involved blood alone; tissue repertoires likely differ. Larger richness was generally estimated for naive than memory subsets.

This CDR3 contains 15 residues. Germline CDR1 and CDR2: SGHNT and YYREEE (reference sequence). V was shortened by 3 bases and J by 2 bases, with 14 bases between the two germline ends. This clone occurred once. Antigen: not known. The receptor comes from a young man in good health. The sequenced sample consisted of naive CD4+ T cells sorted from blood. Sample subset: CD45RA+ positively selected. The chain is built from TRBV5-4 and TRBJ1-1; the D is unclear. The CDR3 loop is CASSSPGSQNTEAFF. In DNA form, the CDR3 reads TGTGCCAGCAGCTCCCCGGGATCACAAAACACTGAAGCTTTCTTT.